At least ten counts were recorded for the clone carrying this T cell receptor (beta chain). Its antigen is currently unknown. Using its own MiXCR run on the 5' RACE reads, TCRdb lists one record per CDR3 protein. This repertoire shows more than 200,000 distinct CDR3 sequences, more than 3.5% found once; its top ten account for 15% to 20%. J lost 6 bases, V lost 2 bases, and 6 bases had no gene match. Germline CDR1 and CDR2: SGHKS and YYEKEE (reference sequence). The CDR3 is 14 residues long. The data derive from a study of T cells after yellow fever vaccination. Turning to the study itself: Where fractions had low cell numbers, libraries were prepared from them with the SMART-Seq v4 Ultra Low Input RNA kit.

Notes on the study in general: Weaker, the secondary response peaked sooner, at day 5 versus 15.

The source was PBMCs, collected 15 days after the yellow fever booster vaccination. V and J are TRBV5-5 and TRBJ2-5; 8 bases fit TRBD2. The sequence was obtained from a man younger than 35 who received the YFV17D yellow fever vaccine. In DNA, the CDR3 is TGTGCCAGCAGCTTAGGACCGGGGGGGAAGACCCAGTACTTC. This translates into CASSLGPGGKTQYF.